What follows describes a single TCR beta chain. V gave up 3 bases and J gave up 0 bases, with 5 bases separating them. This CDR3 is built from 13 residues. Per germline, CDR1 ENHRY and CDR2 SYGVKD. This entry is derived from a study of blood T cell repertoires in COVID-19. Study-level background: The samples span acute and convalescent COVID-19 from the United States, Italy and Spain. Nucleic acid was either cDNA or gDNA, and it came from T cells, B-cell-depleted T cells, or PBMCs.

Authors' analysis steps: Reference gene primer amplification yielded estimated nucleated cell counts. Some clones are missing from TCRdb's copy, which holds only in-frame ones; the method was immunoSEQ multiplex PCR. That table gives V, J and clone size, and the DNA gave D and trimming. The table records fewer than 350,000 clones, around 90% of them present only once. The receptor was isolated from a man aged 18 to 29 with active or convalescent COVID-19. The sample taken for sequencing was peripheral blood. The rearrangement uses TRBV10-3 and TRBJ1-1; D gene uncertain. The CDR3: CAISEALNTEAFF. CDR3 coding DNA: TGTGCCATCAGTGAAGCTTTGAACACTGAAGCTTTCTTT.